The 30 T cell receptor beta chains below come from one sample, sequenced in a study of Ad26.COV2.S vaccination and SARS-CoV-2 variants. TCRdb's copy holds only in-frame clones and misses some; the assay was immunoSEQ multiplex PCR. The sample carries roughly 180,000 clones, around 88% recorded once. The sequencing used peripheral blood, collected after recovery from COVID-19. The receptors here all came from a human donor who had recovered from COVID-19.

The rearrangement uses TRBV6-5 and TRBJ2-7; D gene ambiguous. Germline CDR1 and CDR2: MNHEY and SVGAGI. The CDR3 contains 13 residues. Trimming stripped 0 bases from V and 7 bases from J, with 10 bases between. The CDR3: CASSYSASLEQYF. For the CDR3, the DNA is TGTGCCAGCAGTTACTCAGCCTCCCTGGAGCAGTACTTC.

This clone was observed once. The chain is built from TRBV28 and TRBJ2-7, with D tentatively TRBD2 (6 bases). V lost 4 bases and J lost 3, with 22 bases in between. The CDR3 consists of 17 residues. The germline V gene encodes CDR1 MDHEN and CDR2 SYDVKM. The CDR3 reads CASSYTTSMGTFYEQYF. The CDR3 DNA reads TGTGCCAGCAGTTATACTACCTCTATGGGGACTTTCTACGAGCAGTACTTC.

This sequence joins TRBV19 and TRBJ1-2; TRBD1 matches at 9 bases. In germline, CDR1 is LNHDA, CDR2 SQIVND (reference sequence). The CDR3 totals 16 residues. Trimming cost V 3 bases and J 4 bases; bases outside gene matches: 9. This CDR3 reads CASSIDPGTGTYGYTF. The CDR3 bases are TGTGCCAGTAGTATCGACCCCGGGACAGGGACCTATGGCTACACCTTC.

V gene TRBV5-4 combines with J gene TRBJ1-3; no clear D gene. The CDR3 has 15 residues. V was cut by 0 bases and J by 7 bases, with 14 bases left in between. Germline CDR1 is SGHNT and CDR2 is YYREEE (reference sequence). Here the CDR3 reads CASSLGWSSGNTIYF. The CDR3 bases are TGTGCCAGCAGCTTGGGCTGGAGTTCGGGCAACACCATATATTTT.

The chain combines TRBV5-1 with TRBJ2-2; D is perhaps TRBD1 (6 bases). Germline CDR1 and CDR2: SGHRS and YFSETQ. The V end lost 3 bases, the J end lost 4 bases, and 13 bases lay between the germline ends. This CDR3 spans 15 amino acids. The DNA of the CDR3 is TGCGCCAGCAGCTCGGCAACAGGGCGCACCGGGGAGCTGTTTTTT. It is translated as CASSSATGRTGELFF.

This clone was observed a handful of times. The chain employs TRBV9 and TRBJ1-3; D remains ambiguous. V was cut by 2 bases and J by 0 bases, with 3 bases left in between. This CDR3 spans 13 amino acids. The V gene's germline CDR1 is SGDLS and CDR2 YYNGEE. The DNA for the CDR3 is TGTGCCAGCAGCGTCTCCTCTGGAAACACCATATATTTT. It encodes CASSVSSGNTIYF.

The genes are TRBV11-2 and TRBJ2-1; 12 bases are shared with TRBD2. J gave up 3 bases and V 5 bases, and 5 bases lay outside the gene matches. CDR1 and CDR2 from the germline V gene are SGHAT and FQNNGV. The CDR3 length is 16 residues. The CDR3 DNA follows: TGTGCCAGCAGCGGAGGACTAGCGGGATTCTACAATGAGCAGTTCTTC. Translation gives CASSGGLAGFYNEQFF.

The chain carries TRBV14 and TRBJ2-2; maybe TRBD1 (5 bases). V dropped 1 base and J dropped 7 bases, with 16 bases sitting between them. From germline, CDR1 is SGHDN and CDR2 FVKESK. This CDR3 contains 16 residues. CDR3 region: CASSQVPGRLGGELFF. For the CDR3, the DNA is TGTGCCAGCAGCCAAGTTCCAGGGCGGTTGGGCGGGGAGCTGTTTTTT.

This chain uses TRBV27 with TRBJ2-1; unclear D gene. Trimming shortened V by 5 bases and J by 2 bases, and 10 bases separated the two germline ends. The CDR3 runs to 14 residues. In germline, CDR1 is MNHEY, CDR2 SMNVEV (reference sequence). The CDR3 sequence: CASSLLVPYNEQFF. DNA for the CDR3: TGTGCCAGCAGTCTTTTGGTACCCTACAATGAGCAGTTCTTC.

A few counts support this clone. This sequence joins TRBV7-3 and TRBJ1-6; TRBD1 aligns across 7 bases. Germline lookup yields CDR1 SGHTA and CDR2 FQGTGA. V was pared by 3 bases and J by 6 bases, with 2 bases of the junction left unmatched. The CDR3 has 14 amino acids. The CDR3 reads CASSLTGTNSPLHF. CDR3 sequence (DNA): TGTGCCAGCAGCTTGACAGGGACTAATTCACCCCTCCACTTT.

The chain links TRBV3-1 (or the pseudogene TRBV3-2) to TRBJ2-2, with unresolved D. Germline CDR1 and CDR2: LGHDT and YNNKEL (reference sequence). Trimming took 8 bases from V and 7 from J, leaving 23 bases between them. The CDR3 has 16 amino acids. In DNA, the CDR3 is TGTGCCAGCGGCCGCCATTCTTTGGGGTCGGGCGGGGAGCTGTTTTTT. Its translation: CASGRHSLGSGGELFF.

A few counts support this clone. The chain uses TRBV7-3 and TRBJ2-2; TRBD1 matches at 9 bases. CDR3 length: 16 amino acids. Germline CDR1 and CDR2: SGHTA and FQGTGA. Losses at the gene ends were 3 bases for V and 3 bases for J; bases not matched to a gene: 5. The CDR3 spells CASSFSGTGYTGELFF. In DNA, the CDR3 is TGTGCCAGCAGCTTCTCCGGGACAGGGTACACCGGGGAGCTGTTTTTT.

This clone was counted between two and nine times. The rearrangement uses TRBV6-4 and TRBJ2-2, with D uncertain. The CDR3 is 13 residues long. V was cut by 4 bases and J by 1 base, with 4 bases left in between. CDR1 is MRHNA, CDR2 SNTAGT, per germline. CDR3 nucleotide sequence: TGTGCCAGCAGTGCCAGGAACACCGGGGAGCTGTTTTTT. It yields the protein CASSARNTGELFF.

The chain couples TRBV9 to TRBJ2-7; the D is unclear. The CDR3 has 14 amino acids. Germline V lookup: CDR1 SGDLS, CDR2 YYNGEE. V was cut by 0 bases and J by 6 bases, with 13 bases left in between. Here the CDR3 DNA reads TGTGCCAGCAGCGTAGGTGAAAGTTTTGGCGAGCAGTACTTC. It yields the protein CASSVGESFGEQYF.

The chain has TRBV10-3 and TRBJ2-7, with TRBD1 matching 7 bases. The J segment lost 0 bases and the V segment lost 10 bases, leaving 12 bases of the junction unmatched. Germline V lookup: CDR1 ENHRY, CDR2 SYGVKD. There are 15 residues in the CDR3. The CDR3 spells CATSPRGTVSYEQYF. CDR3 nucleotides: TGTGCCACCTCACCTCGTGGGACAGTCTCCTACGAGCAGTACTTC.

The chain combines TRBV6-5 with TRBJ2-1; TRBD2 might be the D (6 bases). Looked up from germline, CDR1 is MNHEY and CDR2 is SVGAGI. V lost 0 bases and J 9 bases, leaving 12 bases between the germline ends. This CDR3 has 14 amino acids. CDR3 DNA: TGTGCCAGCAGTTACTCGTTTACTAGCTGTGAGCAGTTCTTC. Translation gives CASSYSFTSCEQFF.

The chain employs TRBV15 and TRBJ1-5; D perhaps matches TRBD1 (5 bases). V shed 1 base and J shed 4 bases, with 14 bases lying between them. Germline CDR1 is LNHNV and CDR2 is YYDKDF (reference sequence). CDR3 size: 16 residues. The CDR3 DNA reads TGTGCCACCAGCAGAGGGGGGAACTTAGGGAATCAGCCCCAGCATTTT. This gives the protein CATSRGGNLGNQPQHF.

This chain uses TRBV9 with TRBJ1-1; 8 bases agree with TRBD1. This CDR3 has 13 residues. Germline V gene data show CDR1 as SGDLS and CDR2 as YYNGEE. The J segment lost 4 bases and the V segment lost 4 bases, leaving 3 bases of the junction unmatched. CDR3 sequence (DNA): TGTGCCAGCAGCCTCACAGGGGGCACTGAAGCTTTCTTT. Its protein product is CASSLTGGTEAFF. The full variable domain, with the rest looked up from reference TRBV9 and TRBJ1-1, is DSGVTQTPKHLITATGQRVTLRCSPRSGDLSVYWYQQSLDQGLQFLIQYYNGEERAKGNILERFSAQQFPDLHSELNLSSLELGDSALYFCASSLTGGTEAFFGQGTRLTVV.

The DNA of the CDR3 is TGTGCCAGCAGCCGCGCCGGTTCAGGTACTGAAAAACTGTTTTTT. The encoded protein is CASSRAGSGTEKLFF. The chain has TRBV27 and TRBJ1-4; no definite D call. The V gene lost 6 bases and the J gene lost 7 bases, with 18 bases spanning the gap. The germline V gene encodes CDR1 MNHEY and CDR2 SMNVEV (reference sequence). The CDR3 length is 15 residues.

The chain is built from TRBV7-8 and TRBJ2-7; D call uncertain. V was trimmed by 4 bases and J by 0 bases, leaving 4 bases between them. CDR1 SGHVS and CDR2 FQNEAQ come from the germline V gene. This CDR3 contains 12 residues. In DNA, the CDR3 is TGTGCCAGCAGCTGGGACTCCTACGAGCAGTACTTC. It translates to CASSWDSYEQYF.

The chain is built from TRBV20-1 and TRBJ1-1, with 7 bases identical to TRBD1. Germline values: CDR1 DFQATT, CDR2 SNEGSKA (reference sequence). V lost 0 bases to trimming and J lost 10 bases; unmatched junction nucleotides: 2. This CDR3 region has 11 residues. The CDR3 DNA sequence: TGCAGTGCTAGAGATCACAGGGGAGCTTTCTTT. It yields the protein CSARDHRGAFF.

This rearrangement joins TRBV7-9 to TRBJ1-2; tentatively, D is TRBD1 (5 bases). The CDR3 has 11 amino acids. The V end lost 11 bases, the J end lost 8 bases, and 15 bases lay between the germline ends. Looked up from germline, CDR1 is SEHNR and CDR2 is FQNEAQ (reference sequence). The CDR3 coding sequence is TGTGCCGCAGGGAGCGCTCGGGGCTACACCTTC. This translates into CAAGSARGYTF.

The rearrangement joins TRBV9 to TRBJ2-1, with 9 bases that match TRBD2. Germline trimming cut 5 bases from V and 8 bases from J; bases unmatched to any gene: 5. Germline-derived CDR1 and CDR2 are SGDLS and YYNGEE. The CDR3 consists of 13 residues. The CDR3 bases are TGTGCCAGCAGTGGCGGGGGGGCAGATGAGCAGTTCTTC. Translating it yields CASSGGGADEQFF.

V and J are TRBV11-2 and TRBJ2-4; TRBD2 matches at 14 bases. CDR1 SGHAT and CDR2 FQNNGV come from the germline V gene. V shed 0 bases, J shed 1 base, and the junction held 8 bases outside the gene matches. The CDR3 totals 20 residues. In nucleotides, the CDR3 is TGTGCCAGCAGCTTAGATGGGACTAGCGGGAGTCTTATTGCCAAAAACATTCAGTACTTC. Protein sequence: CASSLDGTSGSLIAKNIQYF.

This rearrangement joins TRBV25-1 to TRBJ1-1, with D uncertain. V lost 6 bases to trimming and J lost 4 bases, with 6 bases between them. CDR1 MGHDK and CDR2 SYGVNS come from the germline V gene. This CDR3 spans 11 amino acids. The CDR3 here is CASRGGTEAFF. In DNA, the CDR3 is TGTGCCAGCAGGGGTGGCACTGAAGCTTTCTTT.

J is TRBJ1-1 and V is TRBV2; the D gene is possibly TRBD1 (5 bases). Trimming took 8 bases from V and 4 from J, leaving 14 bases between them. CDR1 is SNHLY, CDR2 FYNNEI, per germline. The CDR3 is 13 amino acids. The CDR3 DNA reads as TGTGCCAGCGGCGTGGGGCTGGGCACTGAAGCTTTCTTT. Its protein is CASGVGLGTEAFF.

This clone was detected only once. This chain connects TRBV9 to TRBJ1-4, with a weak D call TRBD1 (5 bases). This CDR3 comprises 15 residues. With 0 bases removed from V and 7 bases from J, the gap between germline ends came to 13 bases. From germline, CDR1 is SGDLS and CDR2 YYNGEE. CDR3 bases: TGTGCCAGCAGCGTAGGAGGGACGAGGGGTGAAAAACTGTTTTTT. Translated: CASSVGGTRGEKLFF.

V and J are TRBV12-1 and TRBJ1-1. TRBV12-1 is designated a pseudogene. CDR3 length: 8 amino acids. CDR3 bases: TGTGCCACCGGAGGTGCTTTCTTT. Its protein product is CATGGAFF.

The CDR3 DNA is TGTGCCAGTAGTTATACAGGGGACGGAAACACCATATATTTT. Translated, it gives CASSYTGDGNTIYF. V gene TRBV19 combines with J gene TRBJ1-3; TRBD1 matches 7 bases. The V gene's germline CDR1 is LNHDA and CDR2 SQIVND (reference sequence). The V gene end was trimmed by 5 bases and the J gene end by 4 bases; junction bases not matched to a gene: 5. The CDR3 has 14 residues.

The chain joins TRBV18 to TRBJ2-2, with 7 bases matching TRBD1. Germline V gives CDR1 KGHSH, CDR2 LQKENI. Trimming took 3 bases from V and 6 from J; bases not matched to a gene: 10. The CDR3 runs to 16 residues. DNA for the CDR3: TGTGCCAGCTCACCCCTAACCATTCAGGGGGCCGGGGAGCTGTTTTTT. This gives the protein CASSPLTIQGAGELFF.